This TCR beta chain came from a study of Ad26.COV2.S vaccination and SARS-CoV-2 variants. Study as a whole: Donor participated within the Ad26.COV2.S arm of the COV1001 trial. Study conclusions and caveats: People who got the vaccine or the placebo had similar non-spike TCR breadth. Total responses of T cells may have been underestimated by the analyses of TCR breadth and depth.

V lost 0 bases and J 4 bases, leaving 17 bases between the germline ends. This CDR3 has 16 amino acids. CDR1 and CDR2 from the germline V gene are SQVTM and ANQGSEA. A note on this clone: The target antigen is unknown.

Only in-frame clones appear in the TCRdb table, and some are missing; sequencing was by immunoSEQ multiplex PCR. The sample has about 350,000 clones, 65% to 90% seen once. Treatment of the sample: 15 to 20 received Ad26.COV2.S at low or high dose, single or two shots; five or six received placebo; per-sample allocation not given. Vaccine and placebo recipients were sampled on day 63 after the first injection. Spike of the Wuhan-strain SARS-CoV-2 was expressed by an Ad26 vector, which formed the vaccine. The TCR originated in a person aged 18 to 65 who received the Ad26.COV2.S COVID-19 vaccine or a placebo. The specimen comprised peripheral blood, sampled in a trial of Ad26.COV2.S vaccine versus placebo. This chain links TRBV29-1 with TRBJ2-3; TRBD1 is a possible D gene (5 bases). CDR3 sequence reads: CSVEDRGRVGPDTQYF. In nucleotides, the CDR3 is TGCAGCGTTGAAGATCGCGGCAGGGTGGGTCCAGATACGCAGTATTTT.